This entry features one TCR beta chain sequence. V lost 4 bases, J lost 2 bases, and 8 bases lay in between. In germline, CDR1 is SQVTM, CDR2 ANQGSEA. There are 12 residues in the CDR3. Sequencing targeted TCR beta in T cells from blood (CD8+ and CD4+). The patients with Susac syndrome were individuals who fulfilled the recently defined diagnostic criteria for disease that was either definite or probable. These data belong to a study of CD8 T cells in Susac syndrome. Study at large: Patients with Susac syndrome had blood drawn and were at that point therapy-naive, on corticosteroids, or on intravenous immunoglobulin alone.

An input of about 0.5 to 1 ug of RNA was subjected to reverse transcription using random hexamers. TCRdb re-analysed the immunoSEQ multiplex PCR reads in MiXCR, keeping a single row per CDR3 protein. The sample has about 120,000 distinct CDR3 sequences, roughly 95% seen once. Sample: CD4+ T cells from PBMCs. The gene calls are TRBV29-1 and TRBJ1-1, with a possible D match to TRBD1 (5 bases). The origin of this receptor is a human donor with Susac syndrome. The chain's CDR3 is CSVARANTEAFF. The DNA of the CDR3 is TGCAGCGTTGCCAGGGCTAACACTGAAGCTTTCTTT.